These 12 T cell receptor beta chains were sequenced from one sample in a study of T cells in Graves' hyperthyroidism and ophthalmopathy. It was RNA transcripts that yielded the amplified TCR beta CDR3 regions. RT-PCR in the first round (using the HTBI primer set) targeted the TCR CDR3. In TCRdb, the multiplex PCR reads were re-called with MiXCR into one record per CDR3 protein. The repertoire holds about 98,000 distinct CDR3 sequences, with approximately 39% as singletons. The sample taken for sequencing was peripheral blood or thyroid tissue (not recorded which). The receptor source for this set is a woman in her twenties or thirties with Graves' hyperthyroidism.

A word on this clonotype: The conserved phenylalanine or tryptophan normally closing the CDR3 is absent here, so this likely arose from a read error. The V gene is TRBV7-8, the J gene TRBJ2-7; 11 nucleotides line up with TRBD2. The CDR3 sequence is 19 residues long. The trim removed 2 bases at V and 1 base at J, leaving 13 bases unmatched. The V gene's germline CDR1 is SGHVS and CDR2 FQNEAQ. The CDR3 DNA follows: TGTGCCAGCAGCTTACGCGCGCTGGCTAGCGGGAGGAGGTCCTACGAGCAGTACATC. Translation gives CASSLRALASGRRSYEQYI.

This clonotype appeared a single time. The chain uses TRBV2 and TRBJ1-5; D possibly corresponds to TRBD1 (6 bases). Trimming took off 10 bases at V and 4 bases at J, with 17 bases between the two ends. This CDR3 contains 14 residues. Per the germline V gene, CDR1 is SNHLY and CDR2 is FYNNEI. CDR3 sequence: CANNQQGTNQPQHF. As DNA, the CDR3 is TGTGCCAACAATCAACAGGGAACGAATCAGCCCCAGCATTTT.

The J gene is TRBJ2-5, the V gene TRBV2, with D maybe TRBD2 (5 bases). This CDR3 contains 15 residues. CDR1 is SNHLY, CDR2 FYNNEI, per germline. The ends were cut back, 3 bases at V and 1 base at J, with 12 bases in the middle. The CDR3 DNA follows: TGTGCCAGCAGTGATCGAGGGCTAGGCCAAGAGACCCAGTACTTC. Translated: CASSDRGLGQETQYF. The entire variable domain, with the rest obtained from reference TRBV2 and TRBJ2-5, is as follows: EPEVTQTPSHQVTQMGQEVILRCVPISNHLYFYWYRQILGQKVEFLVSFYNNEISEKSEIFDDQFSVERPDGSNFTLKIRSTKLEDSAMYFCASSDRGLGQETQYFGPGTRLLVL.

The chain joins TRBV15 to TRBJ2-7; D uncertain. There are 16 residues in the CDR3. Trimming left V 0 bases short and J 0 bases short, with 12 bases between. In germline, CDR1 is LNHNV, CDR2 YYDKDF (reference sequence). CDR3 region: CATSREDRSSSYEQYF. The CDR3 coding sequence is TGTGCCACCAGCAGAGAAGATAGGTCAAGCTCCTACGAGCAGTACTTC. Drawing the rest from reference TRBV15 and TRBJ2-7, the complete variable domain is DAMVIQNPRYQVTQFGKPVTLSCSQTLNHNVMYWYQQKSSQAPKLLFHYYDKDFNNEADTPDNFQSRRPNTSFCFLDIRSPGLGDTAMYLCATSREDRSSSYEQYFGPGTRLTVT.

This clonotype was recorded once. Without the conserved terminal phenylalanine or tryptophan, this CDR3 likely stems from a read error. The DNA of the CDR3 is TGCAGTGCTAGCGGGGGGGCCAGCGGGAGTTCACCCTACGAGCAGTACCTC. The encoded protein is CSASGGASGSSPYEQYL. The chain has TRBV20-1 and TRBJ2-7, with 8 bases identical to TRBD2. V lost 3 bases and J lost 2; bases outside the gene matches: 15. CDR1 is DFQATT, CDR2 SNEGSKA, per germline (reference sequence). The CDR3 length is 17 residues.

This clonotype was counted ten times or more. CDR3 sequence: CASSLEDSSNQPQHF. CDR3 in DNA: TGTGCCAGCAGCTTAGAGGACAGCTCCAATCAGCCCCAGCATTTT. The rearrangement uses TRBV7-2 and TRBJ1-5, with TRBD1 as a possible D gene (6 bases). CDR1 SGHTA and CDR2 FQGNSA come from the germline V gene. The CDR3 length is 15 residues. The V end was cut by 1 base, the J end by 3 bases, with 10 bases between.

Ten or more counts support this clonotype. V usage is TRBV20-1 and J usage is TRBJ1-4; the D is unclear. Trimming took 7 bases from V and 4 from J, leaving 16 bases between them. Germline CDR1 reads DFQATT; CDR2 reads SNEGSKA (reference sequence). The CDR3 length is 14 residues. DNA of the CDR3: TGCAGTGTCCCCGGAGAGGGCAGTAATGAAAAACTGTTTTTT. It codes for CSVPGEGSNEKLFF.

In regard to this clonotype: One end of the junction varies from germline; a read error may be responsible. The rearrangement joins TRBV19 to TRBJ2-2; 9 positions match TRBD2. Germline lookup yields CDR1 LNHDA and CDR2 SQIVND (reference sequence). CDR3 length: 14 amino acids. CDR3 in DNA: TGTGCCAGTAGTAGGCTAGCGGGATCCGGGGAGTTGTTTTTT. As protein: CASSRLAGSGELFF.

This clonotype was detected a few times. The chain employs TRBV12-3 or TRBV12-4 and TRBJ1-1; D might be TRBD1 (6 bases). V dropped 6 bases and J dropped 0 bases, with 29 bases sitting between them. The CDR3 covers 20 residues. CDR3 coding DNA: TGTGCCAGCAGACCCCTAGGACAGAAGGGTCCGGAAATTTTGAACACTGAAGCTTTCTTT. This translates into CASRPLGQKGPEILNTEAFF.

This clonotype appeared many times. The gene calls are TRBV7-9 and TRBJ1-4; D gene ambiguous. The CDR3 has 13 amino acids. Trimming shortened V by 1 base and J by 13 bases, and 13 bases separated the two germline ends. Germline-derived CDR1 and CDR2 are SEHNR and FQNEAQ (reference sequence). CDR3 in amino acids: CASSLVLSGTLFF. CDR3 DNA sequence: TGTGCCAGCAGCTTAGTACTTTCGGGCACACTGTTTTTT.

A note on this clonotype: The CDR3 ends on some other residue instead of the conserved phenylalanine or tryptophan, so this is likely a read error. This chain uses TRBV7-8 with TRBJ1-1; 8 bases are a match to TRBD1. The CDR3 spans 15 residues. Germline loops: CDR1 SGHVS, CDR2 FQNEAQ. CDR3 amino acids: CASSPYGQGHTEAFL. CDR3 DNA: TGTGCCAGCAGCCCCTACGGACAGGGACACACCGAAGCTTTCCTT.

This clonotype was recorded at least ten times. CDR3 sequence reads: CASSLGTPNTGELFF. DNA of the CDR3: TGTGCCAGCAGTTTGGGGACTCCCAACACCGGGGAGCTGTTTTTT. The chain recombines TRBV2 with TRBJ2-2, with TRBD2 as a possible D gene (6 bases). CDR1 and CDR2 from the germline V gene are SNHLY and FYNNEI. V dropped 5 bases and J dropped 2 bases, with 12 bases sitting between them. The CDR3 extends over 15 amino acids.